This entry lists 18 T cell receptor beta chains sequenced from one sample in a study of memory CD4+ T cells and cytomegalovirus serostatus. TCRdb's table, derived via immunoSEQ multiplex PCR, lists solely in-frame clones and lacks some. The sample lists 55,000 or so clones; around 80% were seen once. The sort gate was single viable CD3+CD4+CD8-CD45RO+ cells for memory CD4+ T cells. Sequencing was done on a sample of memory CD4+ T cells from blood. The receptors here all came from an adult in good health and CMV-seropositive.

The V gene is TRBV6-1, the J gene TRBJ1-1, with a tentative D call TRBD1 (5 bases). The V gene lost 5 bases and the J gene lost 6 bases, with 19 bases spanning the gap. Germline V gene data show CDR1 as MNHNS and CDR2 as SASEGT. This CDR3 is 15 amino acids long. The CDR3 loop reads CASSPRRLGVAEAFF. The CDR3 region has the DNA TGTGCCAGCAGTCCCCGCCGGTTGGGGGTGGCTGAAGCTTTCTTT.

The V call is TRBV20-1, the J call TRBJ2-1; TRBD2 aligns across 7 bases. The length of the CDR3 is 11 residues. J lost 12 bases, V lost 5 bases, and 7 bases had no gene match. Germline V gene lookup returns CDR1 DFQATT and CDR2 SNEGSKA (reference sequence). CDR3 DNA: TGCAGTGCTTACCTCGGACTAGGGCAGTTCTTC. It translates to CSAYLGLGQFF.

The V gene is TRBV7-2, the J gene TRBJ2-1, with D possibly being TRBD1 (6 bases). Germline V gene data show CDR1 as SGHTA and CDR2 as FQGNSA. This CDR3 is built from 13 residues. V gave up 0 bases and J gave up 10 bases, with 10 bases separating them. CDR3 bases: TGTGCCAGCAGCTTAGCGTTGGACAGCGAGCAGTTCTTC. Translation gives CASSLALDSEQFF.

This rearrangement joins TRBV27 to TRBJ1-2; the D gene is possibly TRBD1 (5 bases). The CDR3 totals 13 residues. The germline gives CDR1 MNHEY, CDR2 SMNVEV (reference sequence). V was cut by 5 bases and J by 8 bases, with 15 bases left in between. The CDR3 DNA follows: TGTGCCAGCAGTCCAATTCCAGGGAAAGGCTACACCTTC. Protein product: CASSPIPGKGYTF.

The chain combines TRBV28 with TRBJ2-7; 11 bases fit TRBD2. The CDR3 is made up of 13 amino acids. The germline V gene has CDR1 MDHEN and CDR2 SYDVKM. V was clipped by 9 bases and J by 3 bases; unmatched bases: 4. CDR3 amino acids: CASCGTSGYEQYF. The DNA of the CDR3 is TGTGCCAGTTGTGGGACTAGCGGCTACGAGCAGTACTTC.

DNA of the CDR3: TGTGCCTGGAGTGCCGTATGGGAGACCCAGTACTTC. As protein: CAWSAVWETQYF. The V call is TRBV30, the J call TRBJ2-5; D is undetermined. CDR1 is GTSNPN and CDR2 is SVGIG in the germline V gene (reference sequence). CDR3 length: 12 residues. V shed 1 base and J shed 5 bases, with 8 bases lying between them.

The chain recombines TRBV5-5 with TRBJ1-1, with D possibly matching TRBD1 (5 bases). Trimming removed 3 bases at V and 5 bases at J, with 14 bases between. This CDR3 is built from 14 residues. CDR1 and CDR2 (germline): SGHKS, YYEKEE (reference sequence). The CDR3 loop reads CASSSRGAATEAFF. The CDR3 bases are TGTGCCAGCAGCTCGCGAGGGGCGGCGACTGAAGCTTTCTTT.

This rearrangement joins TRBV7-2 to TRBJ2-1; the match to TRBD2 covers 10 bases. Looked up from germline, CDR1 is SGHTA and CDR2 is FQGNSA. CDR3 size: 16 residues. With 1 base clipped from V and 3 bases from J, the junction kept 3 bases outside the gene matches. The CDR3 bases are TGTGCCAGCAGCTTAGGAGCGGGGGGGCTCTACAATGAGCAGTTCTTC. This encodes CASSLGAGGLYNEQFF.

V and J are TRBV27 and TRBJ2-4; D not resolved. V dropped 8 bases and J dropped 6 bases, with 11 bases sitting between them. The CDR3 has 12 amino acids. From germline, CDR1 is MNHEY and CDR2 SMNVEV (reference sequence). CDR3 DNA: TGTGCCAGCCGAGAAGCTGGAAACATTCAGTACTTC. This codes for CASREAGNIQYF.

This chain joins TRBV29-1 and TRBJ2-3; 11 nucleotides line up with TRBD1. The CDR3 length is 16 residues. The V and J ends lost 5 bases and 2 bases, in that order; junction bases with no gene match: 9. Germline CDR1 SQVTM, CDR2 ANQGSEA. The CDR3 DNA reads TGCAGCGTTCGGTTAGGACAGGGGGCAACCACAGATACGCAGTATTTT. Its translation: CSVRLGQGATTDTQYF.

The chain carries TRBV19 and TRBJ2-2; maybe TRBD1 (5 bases). Germline CDR1 reads LNHDA; CDR2 reads SQIVND (reference sequence). V lost 2 bases and J lost 4, with 14 bases in between. The CDR3 length is 16 residues. CDR3 bases: TGTGCCAGTAGTATACAACCAGGGATCCCCACCGGGGAGCTGTTTTTT. Its translation: CASSIQPGIPTGELFF.

This rearrangement joins TRBV19 to TRBJ1-5, with unresolved D. CDR3 length equals 20 residues. V was clipped by 5 bases and J by 3 bases, with 29 bases between them. Germline CDR1 LNHDA, CDR2 SQIVND (reference sequence). The CDR3 loop is CASSQYPGIGLDVSNQPQHF. CDR3 nucleotide sequence: TGTGCCAGTAGTCAGTATCCCGGGATAGGGTTGGATGTTTCCAATCAGCCCCAGCATTTT.

The CDR3 DNA reads TGTGCCAGCAGGCTCCCGGGTAACTATGGCTACACCTTC. This sequence encodes CASRLPGNYGYTF. The chain is built from TRBV6-5 and TRBJ1-2; the D is unclear. The germline V gene has CDR1 MNHEY and CDR2 SVGAGI. Between the trimmed V and J ends, which lost 6 bases and 1 base, there was a span of 9 bases. The CDR3 totals 13 residues.

This chain uses TRBV5-4 with TRBJ2-1; 7 bases are shared with TRBD1. Per the germline V gene, CDR1 is SGHNT and CDR2 is YYREEE (reference sequence). V lost 0 bases, J lost 9 bases, and 3 bases stayed unmatched. This CDR3 contains 13 residues. The CDR3 sequence is CASSLVDRAEQFF. CDR3 DNA sequence: TGTGCCAGCAGCTTGGTAGACAGGGCTGAGCAGTTCTTC.

This chain uses TRBV11-2 with TRBJ2-7; a weak D match, TRBD2 (5 bases). The V end lost 4 bases, the J end lost 0 bases, and 13 bases lay between the germline ends. Looked up from germline, CDR1 is SGHAT and CDR2 is FQNNGV. The CDR3 is made up of 15 amino acids. CDR3 nucleotide sequence: TGTGCCAGCAGCTCAGCCCCGGGAAGCTCCTACGAGCAGTACTTC. Encoded protein: CASSSAPGSSYEQYF.

This clone was observed a handful of times. The rearrangement joins TRBV7-8 to TRBJ2-5; 7 bases align to TRBD1. The J segment lost 2 bases and the V segment lost 0 bases, leaving 9 bases of the junction unmatched. Germline-derived CDR1 and CDR2 are SGHVS and FQNEAQ. The CDR3 runs to 17 residues. The CDR3 reads CASSLAVVSTGQETQYF. CDR3 nucleotide sequence: TGTGCCAGCAGCTTAGCTGTTGTATCGACAGGGCAAGAGACCCAGTACTTC.

The chain couples TRBV2 to TRBJ2-2, with a possible D match to TRBD1 (6 bases). Germline CDR1 SNHLY, CDR2 FYNNEI. V lost 8 bases, J lost 1 base, and 14 bases lay in between. The CDR3 is 15 amino acids. This CDR3 reads CASRLGTLNTGELFF. CDR3 DNA: TGTGCCAGCCGCCTCGGGACACTGAACACCGGGGAGCTGTTTTTT.

The chain has TRBV10-2 and TRBJ1-3, with 9 bases aligning to TRBD1. Germline CDR1 is WSHSY and CDR2 is SAAADI. The CDR3 totals 13 residues. V lost 6 bases and J lost 4; bases outside the gene matches: 1. CDR3 DNA: TGCGCCAGCAGCACAGGGGGCGGAAACACCATATATTTT. Translating it yields CASSTGGGNTIYF.